This TCR beta chain was captured in a study of CD8 T cells in Susac syndrome. The authors sequenced TCR beta from blood CD8+ and CD4+ T cells. The CD8+ and CD4+ T cells were negatively isolated, with the TEMRA cells enriched by FACS. An input of roughly 0.5 to 1 ug of RNA was subjected to reverse transcription using random hexamers. TCRdb used MiXCR to reprocess the immunoSEQ multiplex PCR reads, holding one entry per CDR3 protein. The sample yields about 76,000 distinct CDR3 sequences, roughly 92% seen once. Study conclusions and caveats: Maximal CD8+ clonal expansion in Susac was observed within TEMRA cells and among active patients.

Comment on this clonotype: The antigen is unknown.

The sample was CD8+ T cells from PBMCs. This TCR came from a human donor with Susac syndrome.

CDR3 DNA: TGTGCCGGCACTTCAGAGACCCAGTACTTC. This gives the protein CAGTSETQYF. J is TRBJ2-5 and V is TRBV2; no clear D gene. V was cut by 11 bases and J by 4 bases, with 8 bases left in between. This CDR3 comprises 10 residues. The germline gives CDR1 SNHLY, CDR2 FYNNEI.